This T cell receptor (beta chain) was recorded in a study of shared clonotypes between healthy human individuals. Study-wide points: Clonotypes shared by all four sorted-subset donors had higher generation probabilities than non-shared clonotypes.

Genomic DNA per cell subset filled all wells of several immunoSEQ plates. In the authors' workflow: Without quality scores, immunoSEQ junctional reads could not be filtered like full-length reads. Clones were read by immunoSEQ multiplex PCR, and TCRdb kept only the in-frame ones, dropping some. V and J calls plus clone size are reproduced from that table; the DNA served to infer D and trimming. The profile shows almost 700,000 clones, 90% to 95% of them singletons. The CDR3 spans 15 residues. The germline V gene has CDR1 PRHDT and CDR2 FYEKMQ (reference sequence). Trimming pared 2 bases from V and 3 bases from J, leaving 12 bases between. Terminally differentiated effector memory CD45RA+ cells were excluded by CCR7 positive selection of CD45RO-negative cells. Caucasian adults living in Nashville, Tennessee, provided all samples. Remarks on this clone: Its antigen remains unknown.

The source material was naive CD8+ T cells sorted from blood. The clonotype comes from a young man in good health. This chain links TRBV13 with TRBJ2-3; D might be TRBD2 (5 bases). As DNA, the CDR3 is TGTGCCAGCAGCTTACGGGGAGTTGGGACAGATACGCAGTATTTT. It encodes CASSLRGVGTDTQYF.